A selection of T cell receptor beta chains follows, all from one sample in a study of T cells after somatic rescue of genetic block. This table comes from immunoSEQ multiplex PCR, and its TCRdb copy is limited to in-frame clones, with some not included. The profile shows around 67,000 clones, approximately 90% of them singletons. Sequenced material: peripheral blood mononuclear cells (PBMCs). The receptors come from a man in his thirties or forties. CDR3s include the opening cysteine and the closing phenylalanine or tryptophan. D genes are given only for firm matches. The size field is filled for only some rows; it gives once, few, many or a size class.

size	V	J	D	DNA	CDR3
NA	TRBV6-6	TRBJ1-6	NA	TGTGCCAGCAGTTACCACGCGGAATATAATTCACCCCTCCACTTT	CASSYHAEYNSPLHF
NA	TRBV6-5	TRBJ2-3	NA	TGTGCCAGCAGGCCCCGAACTAGCTCCACAGATACGCAGTATTTT	CASRPRTSSTDTQYF
NA	TRBV5-1	TRBJ2-7	TRBD2	TGCGCCAGCAACTTCGGGGCGGGGGGTCAAGACTACGAGCAGTACTTC	CASNFGAGGQDYEQYF
few	TRBV19	TRBJ1-3	NA	TGTGCCAGTAGTATACGGGGAGAAAGAAACACCATATATTTT	CASSIRGERNTIYF
NA	TRBV6-4	TRBJ2-1	NA	TGTGCCAGCAGTGACTCCGAGGCCAATGAGCAGTTCTTC	CASSDSEANEQFF
once	TRBV5-6	TRBJ1-1	NA	TGTGCCAGCAGCTTGGTCAAAAGTGAAGCTTTCTTT	CASSLVKSEAFF
NA	TRBV19	TRBJ2-2	NA	TGTGCCAGTAGTCCGGGCGGCCCCGGGGAGCTGTTTTTT	CASSPGGPGELFF
NA	TRBV14	TRBJ2-1	NA	TGTGCCAGCAGCCAAGAAGTCAGGCTAAACAATGAGCAGTTCTTC	CASSQEVRLNNEQFF
NA	TRBV1	TRBJ2-4	NA	TGCACCAGCAGGGACAGGGTGGAGCCCTCCAAAAACATTCAGTACTTC	CTSRDRVEPSKNIQYF
few	TRBV11-1	TRBJ2-1	NA	TGTGCCAGCAGCTCCGTATCATCTCGGGGCAATGAGCAGTTCTTC	CASSSVSSRGNEQFF
NA	TRBV15	TRBJ2-3	NA	TGTGCCACCAGCAGAGGGGGGCTCAGAGATACGCAGTATTTT	CATSRGGLRDTQYF